This T cell receptor (beta chain) comes out of a study of T cell clones after liver transplantation. Study-wide context: Pre-transplant mixed lymphocyte reactions yielded third-party-reactive TCRbeta sequences as comparators for graft-donor-reactive sequences. Blood was drawn pre-transplant, before withdrawal, and after full or failed withdrawal. Study-wide results and caveats: Low donor cell numbers restricted donor-reactive repertoire measurement in two subjects.

For this clone: What it binds is not known.

Generated by immunoSEQ multiplex PCR, the TCRdb table keeps only in-frame clones and is missing some. The repertoire consists of over 50,000 clones, with around 84% occurring once and the leading ten covering 8% to 9.5%. This CDR3 has 16 amino acids. Germline V gene lookup returns CDR1 SGHDN and CDR2 FVKESK. Trimming removed 1 base from V and 8 bases from J; junction bases left unmatched: 10. The specimen comprised CD4+ T cells from blood, sampled before liver transplant. The rearrangement links TRBV14 to TRBJ2-1, with TRBD2 identical over 8 bases. The TCR originated in a human donor who received a liver transplant. The CDR3 DNA reads TGTGCCAGCAGCCAAGGAGCGGGGGCCCCTATGGATGAGCAGTTCTTC. It encodes CASSQGAGAPMDEQFF.